Below, one T cell receptor (beta chain) is given with its context. Described time point: sample taken at primary tumor resection. Without sorting, whole RNA was sequenced from tumor, nontumor lung or frozen PBMC. This sample was included in a study of spatial heterogeneity in lung cancer. At the level of the study: Each unique TCR and UMI combination was seen more than ten times on average in raw reads.

Every TCR cDNA molecule carried a tag that served as a unique molecular identifier. Each CDR3 protein is one row after TCRdb ran MiXCR on the 5' RACE reads. The sample consists of roughly 50,000 distinct CDR3 sequences, 7.5% to 9% of them appearing once. Germline assignment: CDR1 SGDLS and CDR2 YYNGEE. Trimming removed 0 bases from V and 5 bases from J; junction bases left unmatched: 11. The CDR3 sequence is 16 residues long. The source of this sequence is a female donor with early-stage non-small cell lung cancer. The chain couples TRBV9 to TRBJ2-7; 7 bases line up with TRBD2. The sequencing used PBMCs, collected at surgery. CDR3 nucleotides: TGTGCCAGCAGCGTAGGTATCGGGGGGTCGCCCGACGAGCAGTACTTC. Encoded protein: CASSVGIGGSPDEQYF.